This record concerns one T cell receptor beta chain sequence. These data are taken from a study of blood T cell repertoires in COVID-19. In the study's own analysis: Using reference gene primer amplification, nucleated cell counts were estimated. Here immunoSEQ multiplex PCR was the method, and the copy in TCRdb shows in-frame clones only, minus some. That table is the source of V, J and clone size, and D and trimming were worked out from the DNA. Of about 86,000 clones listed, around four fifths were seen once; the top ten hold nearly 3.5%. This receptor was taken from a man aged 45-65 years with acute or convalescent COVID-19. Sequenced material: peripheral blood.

The CDR3 DNA reads as TGCAGTGCTAGTACCGACAGGGAATGGTATGGCTACACCTTC. As protein: CSASTDREWYGYTF. This chain joins TRBV20-1 and TRBJ1-2; TRBD1 matches 7 bases. Trimming removed 3 bases from V and 5 bases from J; junction bases left unmatched: 9. The germline V gene has CDR1 DFQATT and CDR2 SNEGSKA (reference sequence). The CDR3 totals 14 residues.